The present T cell receptor beta chain was sequenced within a study of T cells in localized non-small cell lung cancer. The table came from immunoSEQ multiplex PCR; TCRdb's copy has only in-frame clones and leaves some out. Among approximately 60,000 clones, roughly 88% were seen once, and the ten largest hold almost 2%. Concerning this clone itself: What it recognizes is unknown.

Study-level results: Across samples, adjacent lung featured a median roughly 61 of the top 100 tumor clones. Higher blood T cell density went with longer overall survival. The tumor had only one region sequenced, so heterogeneity remains possible.

Trimming shortened V by 1 base and J by 7 bases, and 11 bases separated the two germline ends. CDR1 is SGHVS, CDR2 FNYEAQ, per germline. The CDR3 loop spans 14 amino acids. V gene TRBV7-6 combines with J gene TRBJ1-5; D might be TRBD1 (5 bases). This receptor was obtained from a woman aged 35 to 69 with stage I lung adenocarcinoma. Sequencing used peripheral blood, obtained before any cancer treatment. CDR3: CASSLGRGGQPQHF. The CDR3 DNA follows: TGTGCCAGCAGCTTAGGGAGGGGAGGACAGCCCCAGCATTTT.